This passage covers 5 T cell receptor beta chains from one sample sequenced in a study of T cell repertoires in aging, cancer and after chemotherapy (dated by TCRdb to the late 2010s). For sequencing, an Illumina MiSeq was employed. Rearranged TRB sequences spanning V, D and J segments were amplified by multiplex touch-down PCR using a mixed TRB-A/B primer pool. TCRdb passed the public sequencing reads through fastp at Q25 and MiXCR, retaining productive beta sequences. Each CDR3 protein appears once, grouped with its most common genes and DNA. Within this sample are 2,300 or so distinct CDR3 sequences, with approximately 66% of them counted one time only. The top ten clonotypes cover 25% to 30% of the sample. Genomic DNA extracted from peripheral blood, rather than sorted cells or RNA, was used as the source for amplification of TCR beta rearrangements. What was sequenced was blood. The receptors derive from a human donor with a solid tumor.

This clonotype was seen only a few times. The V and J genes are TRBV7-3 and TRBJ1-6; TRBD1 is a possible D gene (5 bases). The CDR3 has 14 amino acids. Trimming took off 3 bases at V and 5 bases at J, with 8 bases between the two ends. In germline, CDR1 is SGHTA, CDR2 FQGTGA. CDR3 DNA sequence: TGTGCCAGCAGCTTGTGGGGGGATAATTCACCCCTCCACTTT. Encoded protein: CASSLWGDNSPLHF.

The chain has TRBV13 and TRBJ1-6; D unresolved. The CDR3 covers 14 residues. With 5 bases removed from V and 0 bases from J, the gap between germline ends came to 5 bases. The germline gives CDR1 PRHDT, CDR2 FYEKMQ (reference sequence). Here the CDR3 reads CASSRTSYNSPLHF. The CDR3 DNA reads TGTGCCAGCAGCCGGACCTCCTATAATTCACCCCTCCACTTT. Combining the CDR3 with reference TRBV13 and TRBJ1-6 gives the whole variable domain AAGVIQSPRHLIKEKRETATLKCYPIPRHDTVYWYQQGPGQDPQFLISFYEKMQSDKGSIPDRFSAQQFSDYHSELNMSSLELGDSALYFCASSRTSYNSPLHFGNGTRLTVT.

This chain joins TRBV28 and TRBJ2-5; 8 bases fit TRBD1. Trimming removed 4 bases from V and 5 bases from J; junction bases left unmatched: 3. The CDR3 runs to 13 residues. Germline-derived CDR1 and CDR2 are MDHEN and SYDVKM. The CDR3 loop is CASSSGGLETQYF. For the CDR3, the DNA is TGTGCCAGCAGTTCAGGGGGCCTGGAGACCCAGTACTTC.

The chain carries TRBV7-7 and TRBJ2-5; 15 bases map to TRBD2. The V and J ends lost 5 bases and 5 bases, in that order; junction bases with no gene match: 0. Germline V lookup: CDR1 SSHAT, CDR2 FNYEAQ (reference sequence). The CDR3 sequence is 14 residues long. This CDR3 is CASSGLAGGETQYF. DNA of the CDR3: TGTGCCAGCAGCGGACTAGCGGGAGGGGAGACCCAGTACTTC.

The CDR3: CASSYRPGQGPYEQYF. In nucleotides, the CDR3 is TGTGCCAGCAGTTATCGACCGGGACAGGGGCCTTACGAGCAGTACTTC. The V call is TRBV6-6, the J call TRBJ2-7, with TRBD1 matching 10 bases. After removal of 3 bases from V and 4 bases from J, the junction contained 9 bases not matched to a gene. This CDR3 has 16 residues. CDR1 is MNHNY and CDR2 is SVGAGI in the germline V gene (reference sequence).